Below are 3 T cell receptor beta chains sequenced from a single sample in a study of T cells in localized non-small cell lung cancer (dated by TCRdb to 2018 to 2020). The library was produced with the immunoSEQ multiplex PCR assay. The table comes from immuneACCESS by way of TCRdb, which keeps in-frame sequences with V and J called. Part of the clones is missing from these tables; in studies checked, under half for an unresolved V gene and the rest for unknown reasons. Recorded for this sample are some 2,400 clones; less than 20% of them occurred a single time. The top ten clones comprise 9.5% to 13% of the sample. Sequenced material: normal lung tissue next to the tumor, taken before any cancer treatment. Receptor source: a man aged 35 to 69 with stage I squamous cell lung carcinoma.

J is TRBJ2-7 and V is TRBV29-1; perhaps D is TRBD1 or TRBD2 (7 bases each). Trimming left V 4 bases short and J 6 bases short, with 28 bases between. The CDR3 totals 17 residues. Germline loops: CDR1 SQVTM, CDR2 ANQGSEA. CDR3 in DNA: TGCAGCGTTGGGGGCCTCCGGGACAGAGGACTAGTTGGCGAGCAGTACTTC. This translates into CSVGGLRDRGLVGEQYF.

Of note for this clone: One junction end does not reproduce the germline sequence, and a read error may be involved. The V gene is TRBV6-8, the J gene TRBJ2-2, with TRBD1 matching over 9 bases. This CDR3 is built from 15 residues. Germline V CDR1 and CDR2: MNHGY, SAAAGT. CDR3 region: CASSDSQGATGELFF. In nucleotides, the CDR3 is TGTGCCAGCAGTGACTCACAGGGGGCCACCGGGGAGCTGTTTTTT.

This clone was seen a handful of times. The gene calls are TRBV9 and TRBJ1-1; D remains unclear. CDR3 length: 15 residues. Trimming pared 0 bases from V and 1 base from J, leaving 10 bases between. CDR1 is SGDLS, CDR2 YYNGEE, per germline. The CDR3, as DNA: TGTGCCAGCAGCGTAGATGGACGGTGGAACACTGAAGCTTTCTTT. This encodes CASSVDGRWNTEAFF.